One sample yielded the 11 T cell receptor beta chains listed below, sequenced in a study of response to subunit inactivated influenza vaccine. TCRdb redid the calling of the RT-PCR reads with MiXCR, one entry per CDR3 protein. The data hold about 240,000 distinct CDR3 sequences, with more than 9% observed a single time. Specimen: non-naive T cells sorted from PBMCs, collected roughly 2 weeks before vaccination. Every receptor here comes from a man aged 50-60 years who received an inactivated influenza vaccine.

This chain joins TRBV2 and TRBJ2-5, with D uncertain. In germline, CDR1 is SNHLY, CDR2 FYNNEI. This CDR3 has 13 amino acids. The ends were cut back, 4 bases at V and 0 bases at J, with 6 bases in the middle. Here the CDR3 DNA reads TGTGCCAGCAGTGCACAGAACCAAGAGACCCAGTACTTC. Its protein product is CASSAQNQETQYF.

This clonotype has more than one count but fewer than ten. The chain recombines TRBV6-5 with TRBJ2-2; D not certain. CDR1 MNHEY and CDR2 SVGAGI come from the germline V gene. V lost 0 bases and J lost 2, with 13 bases in between. The CDR3 loop spans 17 amino acids. The CDR3 bases are TGTGCCAGCAGTTACTCTCTGGCGGCAGCCAACACCGGGGAGCTGTTTTTT. It codes for CASSYSLAAANTGELFF.

This clonotype showed up many times. V gene TRBV12-3 or TRBV12-4 combines with J gene TRBJ1-6; 8 bases are shared with TRBD1. Trimming removed 2 bases from V and 7 bases from J; junction bases left unmatched: 4. CDR3 length: 15 residues. The CDR3 DNA is TGTGCCAGCAGTTTAACCGGGACAGGAAATTCACCCCTCCACTTT. Translation gives CASSLTGTGNSPLHF.

The chain carries TRBV10-3 and TRBJ2-3; D gene uncertain. V lost 0 bases to trimming and J lost 1 base, with 8 bases between them. The CDR3 runs to 15 residues. Germline V CDR1 and CDR2: ENHRY, SYGVKD. CDR3 bases: TGTGCCATCAGTGAGTCGCCCGGCGGCACAGATACGCAGTATTTT. Its translation is CAISESPGGTDTQYF.

This clonotype was seen a handful of times. J is TRBJ2-7 and V is TRBV20-1; 7 positions agree with TRBD2. After removal of 0 bases from V and 1 base from J, the junction contained 6 bases not matched to a gene. This CDR3 spans 15 amino acids. Germline V CDR1 and CDR2: DFQATT, SNEGSKA (reference sequence). The CDR3 DNA reads as TGCAGTGCTAGAGATTTCGGGGGGTTGTCCTACGAGCAGTACTTC. The encoded protein is CSARDFGGLSYEQYF.

CDR3 protein: CASSPRQGSGTEAFF. In DNA, the CDR3 is TGTGCCAGCAGTCCCCGACAGGGATCGGGCACTGAAGCTTTCTTT. V gene TRBV6-1 combines with J gene TRBJ1-1, with 7 bases aligning to TRBD1. Germline loops: CDR1 MNHNS, CDR2 SASEGT. With 5 bases clipped from V and 4 bases from J, the junction kept 10 bases outside the gene matches. This CDR3 has 15 amino acids.

The gene calls are TRBV6-5 and TRBJ2-5; D is perhaps TRBD2 (5 bases). Deletions cut 5 bases from V and 0 bases from J, with 16 bases between. The CDR3 spans 16 residues. Germline CDR1 is MNHEY and CDR2 is SVGAGI. The CDR3: CASSVLAGTYQETQYF. CDR3 nucleotide sequence: TGTGCCAGCAGTGTACTGGCGGGCACGTACCAAGAGACCCAGTACTTC.

J is TRBJ1-5 and V is TRBV3-1; TRBD1 aligns across 7 bases. This CDR3 comprises 12 residues. J lost 6 bases, V lost 8 bases, and 4 bases had no gene match. Germline CDR1 LGHDT, CDR2 YNNKEL (reference sequence). The CDR3 sequence is CASGAGGQPQHF. The CDR3 coding sequence is TGTGCCAGCGGGGCAGGGGGTCAGCCCCAGCATTTT.

Ten or more counts support this clonotype. The gene calls are TRBV11-2 and TRBJ2-5; 8 bases map to TRBD2. The CDR3 runs 16 residues. CDR1 and CDR2 (germline): SGHAT, FQNNGV. V lost 1 base and J lost 1; bases outside the gene matches: 5. The CDR3: CASSLATSGAQETQYF. The CDR3 DNA reads as TGTGCCAGCAGCTTAGCCACTAGCGGAGCCCAAGAGACCCAGTACTTC. Filled out from reference TRBV11-2 and TRBJ2-5, the complete variable domain reads EAGVAQSPRYKIIEKRQSVAFWCNPISGHATLYWYQQILGQGPKLLIQFQNNGVVDDSQLPKDRFSAERLKGVDSTLKIQPAKLEDSAVYLCASSLATSGAQETQYFGPGTRLLVL.

About this clonotype: A much larger clone lies one base from this, so it may be a read error. The genes are TRBV4-2 and TRBJ1-6; D is possibly TRBD1 (5 bases). V lost 3 bases, J lost 10 bases, and 13 bases lay in between. There are 14 residues in the CDR3. CDR1 and CDR2 (germline): LGHNA, YNFKEQ. The CDR3 protein is CASSQGHIYSPLHF. The CDR3 nucleotides read TGTGCCAGCAGCCAGGGGCATATCTACTCACCCCTCCACTTT.

This clonotype was picked up a small number of times. The chain couples TRBV9 to TRBJ2-1; D gene uncertain. This CDR3 has 13 residues. Per germline, CDR1 SGDLS and CDR2 YYNGEE. Trimming left V 0 bases short and J 3 bases short, with 4 bases between. In DNA, the CDR3 is TGTGCCAGCAGCGTAGGCGTCTACAATGAGCAGTTCTTC. This encodes CASSVGVYNEQFF.